This T cell receptor (beta chain) was found in a study of blood T cell repertoires in COVID-19. V lost 3 bases and J lost 4; bases outside the gene matches: 7. CDR1 is SGDLS and CDR2 is YYNGEE in the germline V gene. The CDR3 totals 16 residues. Per the original data handling: The authors estimated nucleated cell counts from reference gene primer amplification. Clones were sequenced by immunoSEQ multiplex PCR, and TCRdb holds only the in-frame ones, with some missing. V and J calls plus clone size are reproduced from that table; the DNA served to infer D and trimming. Found here are 200,000 or so clones, roughly 89% of them singletons; the top ten hold under 4%.

The chain has TRBV9 and TRBJ2-2; 9 bases match TRBD1. The sequence was obtained from a middle-aged woman with acute COVID-19. Sample: PBMCs or T cells enriched from blood (not recorded which). The CDR3 DNA sequence: TGTGCCAGCAGCGGCAGACAGGGGGAGGGCACCGGGGAGCTGTTTTTT. It codes for CASSGRQGEGTGELFF.